These T cell receptor beta chains were read from a single sample in a study of cytomegalovirus exposure and HLA in healthy donors. Method: immunoSEQ multiplex PCR; TCRdb's copy keeps in-frame clones and lacks some. The sample has about 160,000 clones, approximately 81% seen once. The sample taken for sequencing was PBMCs. These receptors originate from a man aged 18 to 30 in good health and CMV-seronegative. CDR3s include the opening cysteine and the closing phenylalanine or tryptophan. The order of the fields is V gene, J gene, clone size, D gene, CDR3 protein, CDR3 DNA. The D gene is left open where the match is weak. Rows may omit the clone size; those that give it use once, few, many or a size class.

V gene: TRBV7-2; J gene: TRBJ1-1; clone size: -; D gene: -; CDR3 protein: CASSLLVVTEAFF; CDR3 DNA: TGTGCCAGCAGCCTACTAGTGGTCACTGAAGCTTTCTTT
V gene: TRBV9; J gene: TRBJ2-7; clone size: once; D gene: -; CDR3 protein: CASSVAPTESPEQYF; CDR3 DNA: TGTGCCAGCAGCGTAGCTCCGACAGAGTCTCCCGAGCAGTACTTC
V gene: TRBV28; J gene: TRBJ1-2; clone size: -; D gene: -; CDR3 protein: CASSFRAVGYTF; CDR3 DNA: TGTGCCAGCAGTTTCAGGGCCGTTGGCTACACCTTC
V gene: TRBV28; J gene: TRBJ1-3; clone size: -; D gene: -; CDR3 protein: CASSQPVVGNTIYF; CDR3 DNA: TGTGCCAGCAGCCAACCGGTGGTTGGAAACACCATATATTTT
V gene: TRBV5-1; J gene: TRBJ1-6; clone size: -; D gene: -; CDR3 protein: CASSLGPLYNSPLHF; CDR3 DNA: TGCGCCAGCAGCTTGGGGCCGCTCTATAATTCACCCCTCCACTTT
V gene: TRBV5-1; J gene: TRBJ2-1; clone size: -; D gene: TRBD2; CDR3 protein: CASSLGGGGAGNEQFF; CDR3 DNA: TGCGCCAGCAGCTTGGGCGGGGGGGGAGCGGGGAATGAGCAGTTCTTC
V gene: TRBV5-6; J gene: TRBJ1-2; clone size: -; D gene: TRBD1; CDR3 protein: CASSLPYPGQGGYGYTF; CDR3 DNA: TGTGCCAGCAGTCTCCCGTACCCGGGACAGGGGGGCTATGGCTACACCTTC
V gene: TRBV9; J gene: TRBJ2-7; clone size: few; D gene: TRBD2; CDR3 protein: CASSVALGVAGVYEQYF; CDR3 DNA: TGTGCCAGCAGCGTAGCCCTGGGAGTAGCGGGAGTATACGAGCAGTACTTC
V gene: TRBV11-2; J gene: TRBJ2-7; clone size: -; D gene: TRBD1; CDR3 protein: CASSLSPGQGVYEQYF; CDR3 DNA: TGTGCCAGCAGCTTATCGCCGGGACAGGGGGTCTACGAGCAGTACTTC
V gene: TRBV7-2; J gene: TRBJ2-7; clone size: -; D gene: TRBD1; CDR3 protein: CASSLAGQDTGYEQYF; CDR3 DNA: TGTGCCAGCAGCTTAGCCGGACAGGACACGGGGTACGAGCAGTACTTC
V gene: TRBV7-9; J gene: TRBJ1-1; clone size: -; D gene: TRBD1; CDR3 protein: CASSPGQLTRTEAFF; CDR3 DNA: TGTGCCAGCAGCCCGGGACAGCTAACTAGGACTGAAGCTTTCTTT
V gene: TRBV2; J gene: TRBJ2-7; clone size: -; D gene: TRBD1; CDR3 protein: CATASDRVREQYF; CDR3 DNA: TGTGCCACCGCGTCAGACAGGGTGCGCGAGCAGTACTTC
V gene: TRBV7-9; J gene: TRBJ2-3; clone size: -; D gene: TRBD2; CDR3 protein: CASSKSGTLTDTQYF; CDR3 DNA: TGTGCCAGCAGTAAAAGCGGGACCCTCACAGATACGCAGTATTTT
V gene: TRBV29-1; J gene: TRBJ2-1; clone size: -; D gene: -; CDR3 protein: CSVEGTRIYNEQFF; CDR3 DNA: TGCAGCGTTGAAGGGACACGAATCTACAATGAGCAGTTCTTC
V gene: TRBV19; J gene: TRBJ1-2; clone size: -; D gene: -; CDR3 protein: CASSRPPEDYGYTF; CDR3 DNA: TGTGCCAGTAGTAGGCCCCCAGAGGACTATGGCTACACCTTC
V gene: TRBV6-1; J gene: TRBJ1-5; clone size: -; D gene: -; CDR3 protein: CASSPPRGNQPQHF; CDR3 DNA: TGTGCCAGCAGCCCCCCGAGGGGCAATCAGCCCCAGCATTTT
V gene: TRBV15; J gene: TRBJ1-2; clone size: -; D gene: TRBD1; CDR3 protein: CATSTRRTGSSYGYTF; CDR3 DNA: TGTGCCACCAGCACCCGCCGGACAGGGTCTTCCTATGGCTACACCTTC
V gene: TRBV2; J gene: TRBJ2-1; clone size: -; D gene: -; CDR3 protein: CASSPGASSHEQFF; CDR3 DNA: TGTGCCAGCAGCCCGGGAGCCAGCAGTCATGAGCAGTTCTTC
V gene: TRBV6-5; J gene: TRBJ1-5; clone size: -; D gene: TRBD1; CDR3 protein: CASKHDREGNQPQHF; CDR3 DNA: TGTGCCAGCAAGCACGACAGGGAAGGCAATCAGCCCCAGCATTTT
V gene: TRBV10-3; J gene: TRBJ2-7; clone size: -; D gene: TRBD2; CDR3 protein: CAISEPDPGTSRPYEQYF; CDR3 DNA: TGTGCCATCAGTGAGCCTGACCCCGGGACTAGCCGACCCTACGAGCAGTACTTC
V gene: TRBV4-1; J gene: TRBJ2-1; clone size: -; D gene: -; CDR3 protein: CASSQVAGNEQFF; CDR3 DNA: TGCGCCAGCAGCCAAGTTGCCGGCAATGAGCAGTTCTTC
V gene: TRBV7-9; J gene: TRBJ2-1; clone size: -; D gene: TRBD2; CDR3 protein: CASSFATSGSYNEQFF; CDR3 DNA: TGTGCCAGCAGCTTCGCGACTAGCGGATCCTACAATGAGCAGTTCTTC
V gene: TRBV15; J gene: TRBJ2-1; clone size: -; D gene: TRBD1; CDR3 protein: CATSRGRGQGGYNEQFF; CDR3 DNA: TGTGCCACCAGCAGAGGGAGGGGACAGGGGGGCTACAATGAGCAGTTCTTC
V gene: TRBV28; J gene: TRBJ1-5; clone size: -; D gene: TRBD1; CDR3 protein: CASSTGRSNQPQHF; CDR3 DNA: TGTGCCAGCTCGACAGGGCGCAGCAATCAGCCCCAGCATTTT
V gene: TRBV7-3; J gene: TRBJ2-5; clone size: -; D gene: TRBD2; CDR3 protein: CASSKTSGGRETQYF; CDR3 DNA: TGTGCCAGCAGCAAGACTAGCGGGGGGCGGGAGACCCAGTACTTC
V gene: TRBV29-1; J gene: TRBJ2-3; clone size: -; D gene: TRBD2; CDR3 protein: CSVQLAGAYGTDTQYF; CDR3 DNA: TGCAGCGTTCAACTAGCGGGGGCCTACGGCACAGATACGCAGTATTTT
V gene: TRBV18; J gene: TRBJ2-6; clone size: -; D gene: TRBD1; CDR3 protein: CASSPGTGRTGANVLTF; CDR3 DNA: TGTGCCAGCTCACCCGGGACAGGGCGAACTGGGGCCAACGTCCTGACTTTC
V gene: TRBV11-2; J gene: TRBJ2-7; clone size: -; D gene: TRBD2; CDR3 protein: CASSLGASGSYEQYF; CDR3 DNA: TGTGCCAGCAGCTTAGGGGCTAGCGGGAGTTACGAGCAGTACTTC
V gene: TRBV6-6; J gene: TRBJ2-3; clone size: -; D gene: TRBD2; CDR3 protein: CASSERETSTDTQYF; CDR3 DNA: TGTGCCAGCAGTGAGCGGGAGACCAGCACAGATACGCAGTATTTT
V gene: TRBV6-5; J gene: TRBJ1-5; clone size: -; D gene: -; CDR3 protein: CASSYSQVEPQHF; CDR3 DNA: TGTGCCAGCAGTTACTCCCAGGTCGAGCCCCAGCATTTT
V gene: TRBV6-1; J gene: TRBJ1-1; clone size: -; D gene: TRBD1; CDR3 protein: CASSFGQGAREAFF; CDR3 DNA: TGTGCCAGCTCCTTCGGCCAGGGGGCTCGAGAAGCTTTCTTT
V gene: TRBV9; J gene: TRBJ1-2; clone size: -; D gene: TRBD1; CDR3 protein: CASSVGGQGLLYGYTF; CDR3 DNA: TGTGCCAGCAGCGTAGGGGGACAGGGGCTGCTCTACGGCTACACCTTC
V gene: TRBV6-5; J gene: TRBJ2-7; clone size: few; D gene: TRBD1; CDR3 protein: CASSPQGTGHEQYF; CDR3 DNA: TGTGCCAGCAGCCCCCAAGGGACAGGGCACGAGCAGTACTTC
V gene: TRBV29-1; J gene: TRBJ2-1; clone size: -; D gene: TRBD2; CDR3 protein: CSVIGGGYNEQFF; CDR3 DNA: TGCAGCGTGATTGGGGGGGGCTACAATGAGCAGTTCTTC
V gene: TRBV4-1; J gene: TRBJ1-2; clone size: -; D gene: -; CDR3 protein: CASSQDAGDYGYTF; CDR3 DNA: TGCGCCAGCAGCCAAGATGCAGGGGACTATGGCTACACCTTC
V gene: TRBV6-5; J gene: TRBJ1-6; clone size: -; D gene: -; CDR3 protein: CASSYREGALHF; CDR3 DNA: TGTGCCAGCAGTTACAGGGAAGGGGCCCTCCACTTT
V gene: TRBV2; J gene: TRBJ1-1; clone size: -; D gene: -; CDR3 protein: CATQMGRPNTEAFF; CDR3 DNA: TGTGCCACTCAAATGGGCAGGCCGAACACTGAAGCTTTCTTT
V gene: TRBV7-3; J gene: TRBJ2-3; clone size: -; D gene: TRBD2; CDR3 protein: CASSLGSSGRFPSTDTQYF; CDR3 DNA: TGTGCCAGCAGCTTAGGGTCTAGCGGGAGATTTCCTAGCACAGATACGCAGTATTTT
V gene: TRBV19; J gene: TRBJ1-2; clone size: once; D gene: -; CDR3 protein: CASSIGSRPCTF; CDR3 DNA: TGTGCCAGTAGTATCGGGAGCAGACCTTGCACCTTC
V gene: TRBV9; J gene: TRBJ1-2; clone size: -; D gene: TRBD1; CDR3 protein: CASSVETGTNYGYTF; CDR3 DNA: TGTGCCAGCAGCGTCGAGACAGGGACGAACTATGGCTACACCTTC
V gene: TRBV28; J gene: TRBJ1-1; clone size: -; D gene: TRBD1; CDR3 protein: CASSLGVGPFVPDRDTEAFF; CDR3 DNA: TGTGCCAGCAGTTTAGGTGTGGGACCCTTCGTACCGGACAGGGACACTGAAGCTTTCTTT
V gene: TRBV9; J gene: TRBJ2-5; clone size: -; D gene: TRBD2; CDR3 protein: CASSVSPSGDTNAQTQYF; CDR3 DNA: TGTGCCAGCAGCGTCTCTCCTAGCGGGGACACCAACGCCCAGACCCAGTACTTC
V gene: TRBV7-3; J gene: TRBJ1-1; clone size: -; D gene: -; CDR3 protein: CASSLQAGSNTEAFF; CDR3 DNA: TGTGCCAGCAGCTTACAGGCAGGGTCGAACACTGAAGCTTTCTTT
V gene: TRBV19; J gene: TRBJ1-1; clone size: -; D gene: -; CDR3 protein: CASSIWGDATEAFF; CDR3 DNA: TGTGCCAGTAGTATATGGGGGGACGCCACTGAAGCTTTCTTT
V gene: TRBV18; J gene: TRBJ1-3; clone size: -; D gene: -; CDR3 protein: CASSPPSGREDTIYF; CDR3 DNA: TGTGCCAGCTCACCACCGTCAGGGAGGGAAGACACCATATATTTT
V gene: TRBV6-5; J gene: TRBJ2-7; clone size: few; D gene: TRBD1; CDR3 protein: CASSASTGALREQYF; CDR3 DNA: TGTGCCAGCAGTGCTTCGACAGGGGCCCTACGGGAGCAGTACTTC
V gene: TRBV6-5; J gene: TRBJ2-2; clone size: -; D gene: TRBD1; CDR3 protein: CASRGTVSGELFF; CDR3 DNA: TGTGCCAGCAGGGGGACAGTCTCCGGGGAGCTGTTTTTT
V gene: TRBV30; J gene: TRBJ1-1; clone size: -; D gene: -; CDR3 protein: CAWSGGTGLNTEAFF; CDR3 DNA: TGTGCCTGGAGTGGGGGAACAGGACTGAACACTGAAGCTTTCTTT
V gene: TRBV10-3; J gene: TRBJ1-6; clone size: -; D gene: -; CDR3 protein: CAISEIRGKGNSPLHF; CDR3 DNA: TGTGCCATCAGTGAAATTAGGGGAAAGGGGAATTCACCCCTCCACTTT